This T cell receptor (beta chain) emerged from a study of T-cell reconstitution after alpha-beta-depleted transplantation in children. Study conclusions and caveats: There were some patients whose high TCRbeta diversity at day 60 came from surviving recipient T cells and thymic progenitors. Roughly two months post-transplant, alpha-beta T cells reportedly originated from several hundred graft clones that had expanded. When one year had passed after transplant, most T-cell counts and diversity came from newly produced T cells.

The TCRbeta library incorporated unique molecular identifiers. Using its own MiXCR run on the PCR reads, TCRdb lists one record per CDR3 protein. Of about 260,000 distinct CDR3 sequences listed, just under 8.5% are singletons. This clonotype was counted many times. Its antigen is unidentified. Germline values: CDR1 MGHRA, CDR2 YSYEKL. V lost 2 bases, J lost 2 bases, and 14 bases lay in between. The CDR3 has 16 amino acids. The clonotype was recovered from a male patient between 5 and 17 years old who had a stem cell transplant for acute lymphoblastic leukemia, so the T cells may come from the graft donor. This specimen consisted of PBMCs, mostly from graft donor cells, obtained 180 days after TCRalphabeta/CD19-depleted stem cell transplant. J is TRBJ2-3 and V is TRBV4-1; D call uncertain. The CDR3 protein is CASSQPTGRTTDTQYF. The CDR3 DNA is TGCGCCAGCAGCCAACCGACGGGTAGAACCACAGATACGCAGTATTTT.